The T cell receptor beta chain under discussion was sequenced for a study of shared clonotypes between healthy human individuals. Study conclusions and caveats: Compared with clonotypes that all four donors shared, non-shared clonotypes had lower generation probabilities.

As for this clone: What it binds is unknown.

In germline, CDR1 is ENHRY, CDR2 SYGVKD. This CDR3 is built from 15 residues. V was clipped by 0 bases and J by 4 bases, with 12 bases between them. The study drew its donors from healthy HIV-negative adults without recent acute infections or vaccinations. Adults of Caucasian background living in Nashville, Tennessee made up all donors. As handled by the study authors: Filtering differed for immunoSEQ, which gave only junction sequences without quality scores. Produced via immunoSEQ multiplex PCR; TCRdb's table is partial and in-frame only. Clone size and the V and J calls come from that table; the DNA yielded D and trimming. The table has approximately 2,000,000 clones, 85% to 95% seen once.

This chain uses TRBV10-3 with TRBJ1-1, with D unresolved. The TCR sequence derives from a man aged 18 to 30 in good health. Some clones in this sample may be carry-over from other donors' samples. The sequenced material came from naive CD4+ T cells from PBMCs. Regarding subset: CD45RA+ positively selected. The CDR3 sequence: CAISESDFMATEAFF. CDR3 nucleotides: TGTGCCATCAGTGAGTCCGACTTTATGGCCACTGAAGCTTTCTTT.